One sample yielded the 6 T cell receptor beta chains listed below, sequenced in a study of blood T cell repertoires in COVID-19. Sequenced by immunoSEQ multiplex PCR; TCRdb stores in-frame clones only, minus some. This table has a few hundred thousand clones, around 86% appearing once. The sample consisted of PBMCs or T cells enriched from blood (not recorded which). These receptors all stem from a man aged 25 to 40 who had recovered from COVID-19.

The V call is TRBV5-1, the J call TRBJ1-5; D may be TRBD1 (5 bases). The CDR3 extends over 13 amino acids. Trimming removed 4 bases from V and 5 bases from J, with 10 bases in between. Germline CDR1 reads SGHRS; CDR2 reads YFSETQ. The DNA for the CDR3 is TGCGCCAGCAGCACGGGGGTTGATCAGCCCCAGCATTTT. This gives the protein CASSTGVDQPQHF.

In nucleotides, the CDR3 is TGTGCCAGCAGCATCCGGACAGACGAAAAACTGTTTTTT. It is translated as CASSIRTDEKLFF. V and J are TRBV11-3 and TRBJ1-4, with TRBD1 as a possible D gene (6 bases). V was clipped by 5 bases and J by 8 bases, with 12 bases between them. The CDR3 sequence is 13 residues long. Germline CDR1 SGHNT, CDR2 YENEEA.

This chain joins TRBV30 and TRBJ1-6; tentative D call: TRBD1 (6 bases). The CDR3 totals 13 residues. Germline values: CDR1 GTSNPN, CDR2 SVGIG (reference sequence). Between the trimmed V and J ends, which lost 2 bases and 9 bases, there was a span of 11 bases. The CDR3: CAWSQTGFSPLHF. DNA of the CDR3: TGTGCCTGGAGTCAAACAGGGTTTTCACCCCTCCACTTT.

V gene TRBV11-2 combines with J gene TRBJ2-7; TRBD1 matches 10 bases. V lost 5 bases, J lost 3 bases, and 7 bases stayed unmatched. This CDR3 is 15 amino acids long. The V gene's germline CDR1 is SGHAT and CDR2 FQNNGV. The CDR3 spells CASSRPGTGVYEQYF. CDR3 sequence (DNA): TGTGCCAGCAGCCGACCCGGGACAGGGGTCTACGAGCAGTACTTC.

This clone was observed a handful of times. The chain is built from TRBV15 and TRBJ1-3, with D possibly TRBD1 on 6 matching bases. Trimming removed 0 bases at V and 4 bases at J, with 13 bases between. There are 16 residues in the CDR3. Germline loops: CDR1 LNHNV, CDR2 YYDKDF (reference sequence). CDR3: CATSRDYQGRGNTIYF. CDR3 coding DNA: TGTGCCACCAGCAGAGATTATCAGGGGCGAGGAAACACCATATATTTT.

V gene TRBV2 combines with J gene TRBJ1-4; unclear D gene. Per the germline V gene, CDR1 is SNHLY and CDR2 is FYNNEI. This CDR3 spans 14 amino acids. With 3 bases removed from V and 2 bases from J, the gap between germline ends came to 7 bases. CDR3 amino acids: CASSEGYTNEKLFF. The CDR3 nucleotides are TGTGCCAGCAGTGAGGGCTACACTAATGAAAAACTGTTTTTT.